Listed here are 26 T cell receptor beta chains from one sample, sequenced in a study of blood T cells in healthy people across ages. The second PCR ran about 6 to 12 cycles with a sample-barcoded 5' primer and J-beta primers. TCRdb reanalysed the 5' RACE reads using MiXCR and keeps one entry per CDR3 protein. Among approximately 800,000 distinct CDR3 sequences, about 42% were seen once, and the ten largest hold approximately 18%. The sample consisted of blood. The origin of the receptors is a man older than 75 in good health.

This clonotype showed up just a few times. V is TRBV20-1 and J is TRBJ1-2; 7 bases fit TRBD1. This CDR3 contains 12 residues. Germline V gene data show CDR1 as DFQATT and CDR2 as SNEGSKA (reference sequence). With 5 bases clipped from V and 3 bases from J, the junction kept 3 bases outside the gene matches. For the CDR3, the DNA is TGCAGTGCTTCTCAGGGGGACTATGGCTACACCTTC. Protein sequence: CSASQGDYGYTF.

The V gene is TRBV5-1, the J gene TRBJ2-7; no definite D call. The CDR3 is 16 amino acids. CDR1 is SGHRS and CDR2 is YFSETQ in the germline V gene. The V gene lost 4 bases and the J gene lost 0 bases, with 17 bases spanning the gap. CDR3 sequence reads: CASSVVGLPASYEQYF. The CDR3 DNA is TGCGCCAGCAGCGTTGTGGGTTTGCCAGCCTCCTACGAGCAGTACTTC.

In its sample, this clonotype was seen a few times. The chain uses TRBV21-1 and TRBJ1-2; the D call of TRBD1 is as the table states it, not checked on the DNA. TRBV21-1 is tagged as a pseudogene. The CDR3 is 17 residues long. Here the CDR3 DNA reads TGTGCCAGCAGCGACCGTTGGGACAGGGCCCGGAGAATTGGCTACACCTTC. Translating it yields CASSDRWDRARRIGYTF.

A word on this clonotype: One end of the junction varies from germline; a read error may be responsible. The rearrangement uses TRBV7-7 and TRBJ1-1, with D perhaps matching TRBD1 (6 bases). The germline V gene has CDR1 SSHAT and CDR2 FNYEAQ (reference sequence). The CDR3 totals 15 residues. CDR3 nucleotides: TGTGCTAGCAGCATTGGGACAAAGGGAGACACTGAAGCTTTCTTT. It encodes CASSIGTKGDTEAFF.

This sequence joins TRBV14 and TRBJ1-4, with 7 bases fitting TRBD1. Trimming at V came to 1 base and at J to 3 bases, leaving 8 bases not matched to a gene. Per germline, CDR1 SGHDN and CDR2 FVKESK. The CDR3 covers 17 residues. CDR3 loop: CASSQVPTGAANEKLFF. The CDR3 DNA sequence: TGTGCCAGCAGCCAAGTTCCTACAGGGGCGGCTAATGAAAAACTGTTTTTT.

The chain employs TRBV7-2 and TRBJ2-1; D gene uncertain. The germline V gene has CDR1 SGHTA and CDR2 FQGNSA. This CDR3 comprises 16 residues. V was clipped by 5 bases and J by 0 bases, with 14 bases between them. The CDR3 nucleotides read TGTGCCAGCAGCCTGATGCTGGTCGGCTCCTACAATGAGCAGTTCTTC. Protein: CASSLMLVGSYNEQFF.

The chain uses TRBV29-1 and TRBJ2-7; D possibly corresponds to TRBD2 (5 bases). The CDR3 extends over 11 amino acids. Trimming left V 3 bases short and J 7 bases short, with 10 bases between. Germline-derived CDR1 and CDR2 are SQVTM and ANQGSEA. The CDR3 is CSVERGQEQYF. CDR3 sequence (DNA): TGCAGCGTTGAGCGAGGGCAAGAGCAGTACTTC.

V gene TRBV11-2 combines with J gene TRBJ2-5; TRBD2 agrees at 12 bases. The CDR3 has 15 residues. The junction had 5 bases not matched to a gene; V was cut back by 4 bases and J by 5 bases. Germline V lookup: CDR1 SGHAT, CDR2 FQNNGV. CDR3 sequence (DNA): TGTGCCAGCAGCTCCCTAGCGGGAGGGCTCGAGACCCAGTACTTC. Residues: CASSSLAGGLETQYF.

The chain couples TRBV29-1 to TRBJ2-5; no reliable D call. The CDR3 is 11 amino acids. V gave up 4 bases and J gave up 5 bases, with 8 bases separating them. The germline CDR1 and CDR2 sequences are SQVTM and ANQGSEA. DNA for the CDR3: TGCAGCGTTGTTGAGGCGGAGACCCAGTACTTC. It is translated as CSVVEAETQYF.

This clonotype was seen a handful of times. This rearrangement joins TRBV7-9 to TRBJ1-6; D not resolved. Germline CDR1 and CDR2: SEHNR and FQNEAQ (reference sequence). CDR3 length: 12 residues. Deletions cut 3 bases from V and 13 bases from J, with 10 bases between. CDR3 protein: CASSFSEGPLHF. As DNA, the CDR3 is TGTGCCAGCAGCTTCTCGGAAGGCCCCCTCCACTTT.

In its sample, this clonotype was seen many times. The V call is TRBV28, the J call TRBJ2-7, with a possible D match to TRBD1 (5 bases). The CDR3 spans 14 residues. V lost 8 bases and J 0 bases, leaving 14 bases between the germline ends. The germline V gene encodes CDR1 MDHEN and CDR2 SYDVKM. The CDR3 protein is CASSGPGSSYEQYF. The CDR3 DNA follows: TGTGCCAGCTCCGGCCCAGGGTCCTCCTACGAGCAGTACTTC. The full variable domain, rest sourced from reference TRBV28 and TRBJ2-7, is DVKVTQSSRYLVKRTGEKVFLECVQDMDHENMFWYRQDPGLGLRLIYFSYDVKMKEKGDIPEGYSVSREKKERFSLILESASTNQTSMYLCASSGPGSSYEQYFGPGTRLTVT.

Concerning this clonotype itself: With a much larger clone just one base away, this may be a read error. The chain couples TRBV6-6 to TRBJ2-7; possible D gene TRBD2, 6 bases. Germline values: CDR1 MNHNY, CDR2 SVGAGI (reference sequence). The CDR3 contains 14 residues. CDR3 residues: CAGSYFGGQDEQYF. The CDR3 DNA is TGTGCCGGCAGTTACTTCGGGGGTCAGGACGAGCAGTACTTC.

This chain connects TRBV6-1 to TRBJ2-5, with 10 bases identical to TRBD1. This CDR3 spans 15 amino acids. The junction had 9 bases not matched to a gene; V was cut back by 0 bases and J by 11 bases. Germline lookup yields CDR1 MNHNS and CDR2 SASEGT. Here the CDR3 DNA reads TGTGCCAGCAGTGAAGCCGGGACAGGGGCCGTTGAGCAGTACTTC. Encoded protein: CASSEAGTGAVEQYF.

As concerns this clonotype: One base away lies a much larger clone, so this may be a sequencing read error. The chain joins TRBV29-1 to TRBJ2-4; 7 positions match TRBD1. The germline gives CDR1 SQVTM, CDR2 ANQGSEA. With V trimmed by 6 bases and J by 13 bases, 18 bases remained unmatched. The CDR3 has 14 amino acids. The CDR3 here is CSVETTRTGYGQYF. DNA for the CDR3: TGCAGCGTCGAAACCACAAGGACAGGCTACGGGCAGTACTTC.

Regarding this clonotype: At one of its ends the junction is not consistent with the germline gene, which may arise from a read error. The chain has TRBV29-1 and TRBJ2-7; 9 bases line up with TRBD1. Germline lookup yields CDR1 SQVTM and CDR2 ANQGSEA. This CDR3 comprises 13 residues. CDR3 sequence reads: CSVPGQGVYGQYF. Here the CDR3 DNA reads TGCAGCGTGCCGGGACAGGGAGTCTACGGGCAGTACTTC.

This clonotype was observed a handful of times. The rearrangement uses TRBV28 and TRBJ2-1; TRBD1 matches 8 bases. The CDR3 is 13 amino acids. In germline, CDR1 is MDHEN, CDR2 SYDVKM. The junction had 12 bases not matched to a gene; V was cut back by 5 bases and J by 15 bases. The CDR3 bases are TGTGCCAGCAGTCTACCAAGACAGGGGTCGCGGTTCTTC. It translates to CASSLPRQGSRFF.

In this sample, this clonotype turned up once. The J gene is TRBJ2-2, the V gene TRBV3-1; tentative D call: TRBD1 (5 bases). Germline V gene data show CDR1 as LGHDT and CDR2 as YNNKEL (reference sequence). Trimming cost V 0 bases and J 9 bases, with 14 bases left between them. The CDR3 runs 15 residues. The CDR3 protein is CASSQDLQGHRELFF. In DNA form, the CDR3 reads TGTGCCAGCAGCCAAGATCTGCAGGGCCACCGGGAGCTGTTTTTT.

The chain employs TRBV10-3 and TRBJ2-3; D could derive from TRBD1 or TRBD2 (5 bases each). Deletions cut 6 bases from V and 5 bases from J, with 15 bases between. The germline V gene has CDR1 ENHRY and CDR2 SYGVKD. This CDR3 is built from 14 residues. The CDR3 is CAIRPDDSGDTQYF. The DNA for the CDR3 is TGTGCCATCAGACCCGACGACAGCGGAGATACGCAGTATTTT.

CDR3 DNA: TGCGCCAGCAGCTTGCCAGGGATCGAGCAGTACTTC. Protein product: CASSLPGIEQYF. V usage is TRBV5-1 and J usage is TRBJ2-7; the D gene is possibly TRBD1 (5 bases). CDR1 is SGHRS, CDR2 YFSETQ, per germline. The CDR3 is made up of 12 amino acids. With 1 base removed from V and 6 bases from J, the gap between germline ends came to 8 bases.

CDR3 sequence reads: CASSLGLAGGVPYNEQFF. The CDR3 nucleotides read TGTGCCAGCAGTCTCGGACTAGCGGGGGGCGTACCCTACAATGAGCAGTTCTTC. This chain connects TRBV12-3 or TRBV12-4 to TRBJ2-1; the match to TRBD2 covers 14 bases. With V trimmed by 5 bases and J by 2 bases, 8 bases remained unmatched. The CDR3 has 18 residues.

This clonotype was observed a single time. The rearrangement links TRBV6-5 to TRBJ2-5, with TRBD1 identical over 12 bases. V shed 2 bases, J shed 11 bases, and the junction held 18 bases outside the gene matches. CDR3 length equals 18 residues. Germline CDR1 is MNHEY and CDR2 is SVGAGI. The CDR3 protein is CASSYGTGGGRSYNEQYF. The CDR3 nucleotides are TGTGCCAGCAGTTACGGGACAGGGGGCGGGAGGTCCTACAATGAGCAGTACTTC.

The chain uses TRBV4-2 and TRBJ1-5; possible D gene TRBD1, 5 bases. CDR1 is LGHNA, CDR2 YNFKEQ, per germline. CDR3 length: 16 residues. Trimming left V 2 bases short and J 7 bases short, with 18 bases between. The CDR3 nucleotides read TGTGCCAGCAGCCAATTAGCGGGGACGCCGAAGCAGCCCCAGCATTTT. Protein product: CASSQLAGTPKQPQHF.

This clonotype appeared a few times. The gene calls are TRBV7-2 and TRBJ2-3; D ambiguous. With 5 bases removed from V and 6 bases from J, the gap between germline ends came to 15 bases. The CDR3 sequence is 14 residues long. Germline V gene sequence: CDR1 SGHTA, CDR2 FQGNSA. In nucleotides, the CDR3 is TGTGCCAGCAGCGTCAGCATAACCCGGGATACGCAGTATTTT. This sequence encodes CASSVSITRDTQYF.

This rearrangement joins TRBV10-1 to TRBJ2-7; D gene ambiguous. The germline CDR1 and CDR2 sequences are WNHNN and SYGVQD (reference sequence). This CDR3 has 14 amino acids. The germline V and J ends were trimmed by 6 bases and 0 bases, with 12 bases remaining between them. The CDR3 nucleotides are TGCGCCAGCAGAGCCCGGGTGGACTCCTACGAGCAGTACTTC. Protein: CASRARVDSYEQYF.

This clonotype appeared a single time. The CDR3 sequence: CASGRGLEQYF. In nucleotides, the CDR3 is TGTGCCAGCGGTCGGGGGCTCGAGCAGTACTTC. This chain uses TRBV6-2 or TRBV6-3 with TRBJ2-7; D might be TRBD1 or TRBD2, each matching 6 bases. Looked up from germline, CDR1 is MNHEY and CDR2 is SVGEGT. Trimming cost V 8 bases and J 6 bases, with 11 bases left between them. The CDR3 loop spans 11 amino acids.

The V gene is TRBV20-1, the J gene TRBJ2-1; 14 bases fit TRBD2. The CDR3 spans 15 residues. V lost 5 bases, J lost 6 bases, and 6 bases stayed unmatched. Germline V gene sequence: CDR1 DFQATT, CDR2 SNEGSKA (reference sequence). The CDR3: CSAGGLAGVFNEQFF. The CDR3 DNA is TGCAGTGCTGGGGGACTAGCGGGAGTTTTCAATGAGCAGTTCTTC.